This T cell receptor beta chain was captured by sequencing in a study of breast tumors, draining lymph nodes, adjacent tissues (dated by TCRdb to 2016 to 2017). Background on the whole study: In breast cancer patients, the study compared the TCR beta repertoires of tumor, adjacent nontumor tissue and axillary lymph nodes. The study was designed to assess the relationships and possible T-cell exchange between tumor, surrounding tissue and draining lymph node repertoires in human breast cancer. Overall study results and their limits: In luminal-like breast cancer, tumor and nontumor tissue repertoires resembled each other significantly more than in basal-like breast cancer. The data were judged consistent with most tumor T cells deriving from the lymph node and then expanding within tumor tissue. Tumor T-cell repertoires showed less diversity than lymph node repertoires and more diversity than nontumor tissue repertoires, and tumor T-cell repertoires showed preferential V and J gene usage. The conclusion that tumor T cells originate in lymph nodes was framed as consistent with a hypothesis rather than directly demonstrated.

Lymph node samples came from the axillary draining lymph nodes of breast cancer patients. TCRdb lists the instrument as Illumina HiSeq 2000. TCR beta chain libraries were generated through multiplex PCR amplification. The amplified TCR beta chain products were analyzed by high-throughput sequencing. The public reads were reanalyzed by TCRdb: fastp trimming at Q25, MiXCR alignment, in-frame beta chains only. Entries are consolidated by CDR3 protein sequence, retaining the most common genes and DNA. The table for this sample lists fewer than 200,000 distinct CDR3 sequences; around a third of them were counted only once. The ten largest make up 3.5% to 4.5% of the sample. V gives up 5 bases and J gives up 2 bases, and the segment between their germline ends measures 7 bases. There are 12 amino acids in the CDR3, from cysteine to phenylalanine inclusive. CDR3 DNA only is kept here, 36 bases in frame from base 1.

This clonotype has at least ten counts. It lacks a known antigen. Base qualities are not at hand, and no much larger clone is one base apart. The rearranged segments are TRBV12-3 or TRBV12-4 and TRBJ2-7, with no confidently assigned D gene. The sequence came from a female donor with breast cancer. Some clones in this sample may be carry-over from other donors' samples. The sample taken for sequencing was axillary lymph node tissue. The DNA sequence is TGTGCCAGCAGTATAACCACCTACGAGCAGTACTTC. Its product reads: CASSITTYEQYF.